These 14 T cell receptor beta chains originate from one sample sequenced in a study of shared clonotypes between healthy human individuals. Using immunoSEQ multiplex PCR, the repertoire was profiled, and TCRdb retains in-frame clones only, with some absent. The repertoire holds more than 2 million clones, 95% seen once, with 0.1% to 0.15% in the top ten. Specimen: naive CD4+ T cells sorted from blood. Subset defined: CD45RA+ positively selected. Receptors originate from a man between 18 and 35 years old in good health.

In its sample, this clone was seen once. The chain is built from TRBV30 and TRBJ1-3; D call uncertain. The CDR3 sequence is 14 residues long. Germline V gene data show CDR1 as GTSNPN and CDR2 as SVGIG (reference sequence). V was trimmed by 1 base and J by 5 bases, leaving 12 bases between them. CDR3 sequence (DNA): TGTGCCTGGAGTGAAACCTTCGGGAGAAACACCATATATTTT. Residues: CAWSETFGRNTIYF. Based on the CDR3 plus reference TRBV30 and TRBJ1-3, the full variable domain is SQTIHQWPATLVQPVGSPLSLECTVEGTSNPNLYWYRQAAGRGLQLLFYSVGIGQISSEVPQNLSASRPQDRQFILSSKKLLLSDSGFYLCAWSETFGRNTIYFGEGSWLTVV.

The chain joins TRBV5-1 to TRBJ2-3; D not resolved. The CDR3 is 14 residues long. The germline V gene encodes CDR1 SGHRS and CDR2 YFSETQ. V was shortened by 0 bases and J by 4 bases, with 9 bases between the two germline ends. CDR3 amino acids: CASSLAQTPDTQYF. The DNA for the CDR3 is TGCGCCAGCAGCTTGGCACAAACTCCAGATACGCAGTATTTT.

This chain connects TRBV11-2 to TRBJ2-1, with D tentatively TRBD2 (5 bases). CDR1 SGHAT and CDR2 FQNNGV come from the germline V gene. The V end was cut by 6 bases, the J end by 8 bases, with 23 bases between. The CDR3 length is 16 residues. CDR3 bases: TGTGCCAGCAGGGGTAGGAGGCTGGATTACCACGATGAGCAGTTCTTC. It is translated as CASRGRRLDYHDEQFF.

This rearrangement joins TRBV29-1 to TRBJ1-1, with 7 bases identical to TRBD1. The CDR3 loop spans 13 amino acids. Germline V CDR1 and CDR2: SQVTM, ANQGSEA. Losses at the gene ends were 4 bases for V and 3 bases for J; bases not matched to a gene: 5. The CDR3 DNA reads as TGCAGCGTTGTGCGGCAGGGGGACACTGAAGCTTTCTTT. Amino acids: CSVVRQGDTEAFF. Full variable domain (outside the CDR3, taken from reference TRBV29-1 and TRBJ1-1): SAVISQKPSRDICQRGTSLTIQCQVDSQVTMMFWYRQQPGQSLTLIATANQGSEATYESGFVIDKFPISRPNLTFSTLTVSNMSPEDSSIYLCSVVRQGDTEAFFGQGTRLTVV.

The V and J genes are TRBV12-2 and TRBJ1-3. TRBV12-2 has pseudogene status. The length of the CDR3 is 13 residues. The CDR3 DNA reads TGTGCAAGTCGCTTAGGTCTTGGGAACACCATATATTTT. This encodes CASRLGLGNTIYF.

The J gene is TRBJ1-5, the V gene TRBV10-3, with D tentatively TRBD1 (6 bases). CDR3 length equals 14 residues. Per the germline V gene, CDR1 is ENHRY and CDR2 is SYGVKD. Trimming removed 1 base at V and 7 bases at J, with 11 bases between. The CDR3: CAISELRGDQPQHF. The CDR3 DNA sequence: TGTGCCATCAGTGAGTTAAGGGGGGACCAGCCCCAGCATTTT.

V usage is TRBV4-3 and J usage is TRBJ2-1, with TRBD2 identical over 8 bases. The trim removed 0 bases at V and 12 bases at J, leaving 10 bases unmatched. The CDR3 length is 15 residues. The germline V gene encodes CDR1 LGHNA and CDR2 YSLEER. CDR3: CASSQDMTAGRGQFF. The CDR3 nucleotides read TGCGCCAGCAGCCAAGATATGACAGCCGGGAGGGGGCAGTTCTTC.

The chain combines TRBV6-1 with TRBJ2-5; 7 nucleotides align to TRBD1. This CDR3 is built from 14 residues. Germline values: CDR1 MNHNS, CDR2 SASEGT. Unmatched junction bases numbered 3, after V lost 2 bases and J lost 3 bases. As DNA, the CDR3 is TGTGCCAGCAGTGAAAGGGGGCACAAAGAGACCCAGTACTTC. This gives the protein CASSERGHKETQYF.

The V call is TRBV10-3, the J call TRBJ1-1; TRBD1 agrees at 8 bases. CDR3 length equals 15 residues. Germline V CDR1 and CDR2: ENHRY, SYGVKD. V lost 3 bases to trimming and J lost 1 base; unmatched junction nucleotides: 4. The DNA of the CDR3 is TGTGCCATCAGTGACCCTACAGGGGGGAACACTGAAGCTTTCTTT. Translated: CAISDPTGGNTEAFF.

As regards this clone: Just one base apart from a much larger clone, this may be a read error. The V and J genes are TRBV29-1 and TRBJ2-7, with D maybe TRBD2 (5 bases). The CDR3 runs 12 residues. The V gene's germline CDR1 is SQVTM and CDR2 ANQGSEA. Trimming took 7 bases from V and 2 from J, leaving 12 bases between them. The CDR3 region has the DNA TGCAGCGATACTCGGGGAGCCTACGAGCAGTACTTC. Encoded protein: CSDTRGAYEQYF.

The chain is built from TRBV30 and TRBJ1-1; D is perhaps TRBD1 (5 bases). CDR3 length equals 14 residues. Trimming took 0 bases from V and 4 from J, leaving 12 bases between them. Germline CDR1 reads GTSNPN; CDR2 reads SVGIG (reference sequence). The CDR3 DNA follows: TGTGCCTGGAGTGTACGGTTAGGGGCCACTGAAGCTTTCTTT. Its protein is CAWSVRLGATEAFF.

For this clone: Other nucleotide sequences from this sample produce the same CDR3. The V call is TRBV7-8, the J call TRBJ2-7; unclear D gene. Per the germline V gene, CDR1 is SGHVS and CDR2 is FQNEAQ. This CDR3 contains 11 residues. Trimming took 0 bases from V and 7 from J, leaving 4 bases between them. CDR3 loop: CASSLAREQYF. CDR3 sequence (DNA): TGTGCCAGCAGCTTAGCCAGGGAGCAGTACTTC.

This sequence joins TRBV7-2 and TRBJ2-5, with a possible D match to TRBD1 (6 bases). Per germline, CDR1 SGHTA and CDR2 FQGNSA. The CDR3 length is 14 residues. The V end lost 4 bases, the J end lost 5 bases, and 14 bases lay between the germline ends. CDR3 nucleotides: TGTGCCAGCAGCTCGGGGCGGCAGGGGGAGACCCAGTACTTC. Residues: CASSSGRQGETQYF.

The rearrangement uses TRBV2 and TRBJ1-6; TRBD1 is a possible D gene (5 bases). Trimming took 2 bases from V and 8 from J, leaving 19 bases between them. Germline V gives CDR1 SNHLY, CDR2 FYNNEI. CDR3 length: 17 residues. For the CDR3, the DNA is TGTGCCAGCAGTGAAATTTCGGCAGGGTCGCAGTATTCACCCCTCCACTTT. Translation: CASSEISAGSQYSPLHF.